Listed below are T cell receptor beta chains from one sample, sequenced in a study of vaccination effects on CD4 cells after COVID-19. Assay: immunoSEQ multiplex PCR; the TCRdb copy retains only in-frame clones and omits some. This table holds some 69,000 clones, 65% to 80% found once. No antigen is known for these receptors. The sequencing here drew on CD4+ T cells from PBMCs cultured without peptide, taken after COVID-19 vaccination. The receptors come from a human donor who received a COVID-19 vaccine. CDR3s include the opening cysteine and the closing phenylalanine or tryptophan. The order of the fields is D gene, J gene, V gene, clone size, CDR3 protein, CDR3 DNA. D genes are given only for firm matches. Some rows mark clone size as missing; the rest say once, few, many or name a class of expanded clone.

NA	TRBJ1-1	TRBV3-1/TRBV3-2	NA	CASSQALGNTEAFF	TGTGCCAGCAGCCAGGCTCTCGGGAACACTGAAGCTTTCTTT
NA	TRBJ1-5	TRBV24-1	NA	CATSGPGGNQPQHF	TGTGCCACCAGTGGTCCAGGGGGCAATCAGCCCCAGCATTTT
NA	TRBJ1-1	TRBV7-2	NA	CASSTEITNTEAFF	TGTGCCAGCAGCACAGAAATCACGAACACTGAAGCTTTCTTT
NA	TRBJ1-6	TRBV6-5	NA	CASSSGHGYNSPLHF	TGTGCCAGCAGTAGCGGACACGGCTATAATTCACCCCTCCACTTT
NA	TRBJ1-3	TRBV11-1	once	CASSLDREPGNTIYF	TGTGCCAGCAGCCTAGACCGGGAACCTGGAAACACCATATATTTT
NA	TRBJ2-3	TRBV28	few	CGTRGQGSTDTQYF	TGTGGCACGCGGGGGCAAGGGAGCACAGATACGCAGTATTTT
TRBD1	TRBJ2-2	TRBV5-4	NA	CASSLRQGAGELFF	TGTGCCAGCAGCCTACGACAGGGCGCCGGGGAGCTGTTTTTT
NA	TRBJ2-2	TRBV11-2	few	CASSQEPGTTGELFF	TGTGCCAGCAGCCAGGAACCGGGGACCACCGGGGAGCTGTTTTTT
NA	TRBJ2-3	TRBV3-1/TRBV3-2	NA	CASSQDSQEQWSTDTQYF	TGTGCCAGCAGCCAAGATTCCCAGGAACAGTGGAGCACAGATACGCAGTATTTT
TRBD1	TRBJ2-2	TRBV2	NA	CASTRDSPVNTGELFF	TGTGCCAGCACCCGGGACAGCCCGGTAAACACCGGGGAGCTGTTTTTT
NA	TRBJ2-5	TRBV6-2/TRBV6-3	NA	CASSYATAKLETQYF	TGTGCCAGCAGTTACGCGACAGCCAAGCTTGAGACCCAGTACTTC
NA	TRBJ1-4	TRBV19	NA	CASSLGQTTNEKLFF	TGTGCCAGTAGTCTGGGCCAGACAACTAATGAAAAACTGTTTTTT
NA	TRBJ1-3	TRBV6-4	NA	CASSEKTGHSGNTIYF	TGTGCCAGCAGTGAAAAGACGGGGCACTCTGGAAACACCATATATTTT
NA	TRBJ1-1	TRBV24-1	NA	CATSNTGNTEAFF	TGTGCCACCAGTAATACCGGGAACACTGAAGCTTTCTTT
TRBD1	TRBJ1-4	TRBV29-1	NA	CSVRTGATNEKLFF	TGCAGCGTACGAACAGGGGCAACTAATGAAAAACTGTTTTTT
NA	TRBJ2-4	TRBV6-6	NA	CASSYSIGAKNIQYF	TGTGCCAGCAGTTACTCGATTGGGGCCAAAAACATTCAGTACTTC
NA	TRBJ1-1	TRBV19	NA	CASSIQGRNTEAFF	TGTGCCAGTAGTATACAGGGGAGGAACACTGAAGCTTTCTTT
NA	TRBJ2-2	TRBV12-5	medium-sized	CASGLGHGNTGELFF	TGTGCTAGTGGTTTGGGCCACGGGAACACCGGGGAGCTGTTTTTT
TRBD1	TRBJ2-3	TRBV19	NA	CASSLGQGATDTQYF	TGTGCCAGTAGTCTCGGACAGGGCGCGACAGATACGCAGTATTTT
NA	TRBJ1-5	TRBV2	NA	CASSDLSLRNQPQHF	TGTGCCAGCAGCGATCTATCGTTGCGCAATCAGCCCCAGCATTTT
NA	TRBJ2-5	TRBV5-5	NA	CASSFVEETQYF	TGTGCCAGCAGCTTTGTGGAAGAGACCCAGTACTTC
NA	TRBJ2-6	TRBV19	NA	CASSITQGKSGANVLTF	TGTGCCAGTAGTATAACGCAGGGAAAATCTGGGGCCAACGTCCTGACTTTC
TRBD1	TRBJ2-5	TRBV6-6	NA	CASRQGAEETQYF	TGTGCCAGCAGACAGGGGGCTGAGGAGACCCAGTACTTC
NA	TRBJ2-1	TRBV2	few	CASTRSHLQDNEQFF	TGTGCCAGCACCCGCTCGCACCTACAGGACAATGAGCAGTTCTTC
NA	TRBJ2-4	TRBV24-1	once	CATSDSGLTGDIQYF	TGTGCCACCAGTGATTCGGGACTCACGGGGGACATTCAGTACTTC
NA	TRBJ1-1	TRBV28	NA	CASGETQTNLNTEAFF	TGTGCCAGCGGAGAGACTCAGACAAACCTGAACACTGAAGCTTTCTTT
TRBD1	TRBJ1-2	TRBV6-2/TRBV6-3	NA	CASSYGRGRVGYGYTF	TGTGCCAGCAGTTACGGGAGGGGGCGCGTCGGCTATGGCTACACCTTC
NA	TRBJ2-4	TRBV28	many	CASSPPGLAKNIQYF	TGTGCCAGCAGTCCCCCGGGACTAGCCAAAAACATTCAGTACTTC
NA	TRBJ2-5	TRBV2	NA	CASRIIGETQYF	TGTGCCAGCAGGATAATTGGTGAGACCCAGTACTTC
NA	TRBJ2-2	TRBV19	NA	CASSIGEGDTGELFF	TGTGCCAGTAGTATTGGTGAAGGGGACACCGGGGAGCTGTTTTTT
TRBD1	TRBJ2-5	TRBV27	NA	CASSPLFTGADETQYF	TGTGCCAGCAGTCCACTCTTCACAGGGGCCGACGAGACCCAGTACTTC
NA	TRBJ2-1	TRBV27	few	CASRTTPGDEQFF	TGTGCCAGCAGGACTACCCCTGGGGATGAGCAGTTCTTC
NA	TRBJ2-3	TRBV21-1	NA	CASSYSTDTQYF	TGTGCCAGCAGCTACAGCACAGATACGCAGTATTTT
TRBD1	TRBJ2-2	TRBV5-5	NA	CASSSGQENTGELFF	TGTGCCAGCAGCTCGGGACAGGAAAACACCGGGGAGCTGTTTTTT
TRBD2	TRBJ2-6	TRBV5-5	NA	CASSFGGASSGANVLTF	TGTGCCAGCAGCTTCGGGGGGGCCAGCTCTGGGGCCAACGTCCTGACTTTC
NA	TRBJ1-6	TRBV3-1/TRBV3-2	NA	CASSQGVGGAGNSPLHF	TGTGCCAGCAGCCAAGGGGTCGGGGGGGCAGGTAATTCACCCCTCCACTTT
NA	TRBJ2-3	TRBV5-1	NA	CASSLGYGGPTDTQYF	TGCGCCAGCAGCTTGGGTTACGGAGGCCCCACAGATACGCAGTATTTT
TRBD1	TRBJ1-1	TRBV29-1	NA	CSVPSGIGGQLDTEAFF	TGCAGCGTTCCAAGCGGCATAGGGGGACAGTTAGACACTGAAGCTTTCTTT
TRBD1	TRBJ2-1	TRBV6-2/TRBV6-3	NA	CASSTSGTGYDEQFF	TGTGCCAGCAGTACGTCCGGGACAGGGTACGATGAGCAGTTCTTC
NA	TRBJ1-2	TRBV6-5	NA	CASSYDNYGYTF	TGTGCCAGCAGTTACGACAATTATGGCTACACCTTC
TRBD2	TRBJ2-4	TRBV15	NA	CATSRDPAGGPRENIQYF	TGTGCCACCAGCAGAGATCCAGCGGGGGGGCCCCGGGAAAACATTCAGTACTTC
NA	TRBJ1-6	TRBV9	NA	CASSVGAGEGSPLHF	TGTGCCAGCAGCGTAGGGGCAGGGGAAGGATCACCCCTCCACTTT
NA	TRBJ2-2	TRBV5-1	NA	CASSVQGGEAGELFF	TGCGCCAGCAGCGTACAGGGAGGGGAAGCCGGGGAGCTGTTTTTT
NA	TRBJ1-2	TRBV30	NA	CAWSAMGGYTF	TGTGCCTGGAGTGCTATGGGGGGCTACACCTTC
TRBD2	TRBJ2-1	TRBV6-5	NA	CASSQTSGGRSEQFF	TGTGCCAGCAGCCAGACTAGCGGGGGACGGAGTGAGCAGTTCTTC
TRBD2	TRBJ2-3	TRBV7-2	NA	CATSWTSGDTDTQYF	TGTGCCACCTCGTGGACTAGCGGGGACACAGATACGCAGTATTTT
NA	TRBJ1-5	TRBV19	NA	CASSISAGVRGQPQHF	TGTGCCAGTAGTATTAGTGCTGGAGTCCGGGGTCAGCCCCAGCATTTT
NA	TRBJ2-5	TRBV27	NA	CASSFRPLETQYF	TGTGCCAGCAGTTTCAGGCCCCTAGAGACCCAGTACTTC
TRBD1	TRBJ1-2	TRBV5-4	NA	CASSYGRGFYGYTF	TGTGCCAGCAGCTATGGCAGGGGGTTCTATGGCTACACCTTC
TRBD2	TRBJ2-1	TRBV5-8	NA	CASSGGRVVTSGGAGEQFF	TGTGCCAGCAGCGGGGGCCGAGTGGTGACTAGCGGGGGGGCGGGTGAGCAGTTCTTC
TRBD2	TRBJ2-1	TRBV6-4	once	CASSDQGLAEVSEQFF	TGTGCCAGCAGTGACCAAGGACTAGCGGAAGTTAGTGAGCAGTTCTTC
NA	TRBJ2-5	TRBV12-3/TRBV12-4	NA	CASSSTKTQYF	TGTGCCAGCAGTTCTACTAAGACCCAGTACTTC
NA	TRBJ2-4	TRBV6-5	NA	CASMTLAKNIQYF	TGTGCCAGCATGACCCTAGCCAAAAACATTCAGTACTTC
TRBD1	TRBJ1-6	TRBV4-3	once	CASSQDIGTGGRSPLHF	TGCGCCAGCAGCCAAGATATTGGAACAGGGGGTAGATCACCCCTCCACTTT